Each of the 9 T cell receptor beta chains below was sequenced from the same sample in a study of cytomegalovirus exposure and HLA in healthy donors. The PCR had 60 Vbeta and 13 Jbeta primers. Only in-frame clones appear in the TCRdb table, and some are missing; sequencing was by immunoSEQ multiplex PCR. The sample yields 150,000 or so clones, roughly 80% seen once. What was sequenced was PBMCs. The source of these receptors is a young woman in good health and CMV-seronegative.

This chain connects TRBV9 to TRBJ2-1, with TRBD1 identical over 9 bases. Germline CDR1 SGDLS, CDR2 YYNGEE. Unmatched junction bases numbered 7, after V lost 2 bases and J lost 1 base. This CDR3 has 17 residues. Here the CDR3 DNA reads TGTGCCAGCAGCGTGTCCGGACAGGGGAGATCCTACAATGAGCAGTTCTTC. This encodes CASSVSGQGRSYNEQFF.

This chain uses TRBV18 with TRBJ1-5; D not resolved. V was trimmed by 5 bases and J by 5 bases, leaving 7 bases between them. CDR1 is KGHSH and CDR2 is LQKENI in the germline V gene. The CDR3 totals 12 residues. For the CDR3, the DNA is TGTGCCAGCTCAAAAAGAGATCAGCCCCAGCATTTT. Amino acid sequence: CASSKRDQPQHF.

The chain links TRBV28 to TRBJ2-7; perhaps TRBD2 as D (6 bases). The CDR3 runs to 14 residues. The V end was cut by 2 bases, the J end by 6 bases, with 14 bases between. Germline CDR1 reads MDHEN; CDR2 reads SYDVKM. The CDR3 region has the DNA TGTGCCAGCAGTTTAGATCCGGGGAGGCGCGAGCAGTACTTC. Its protein is CASSLDPGRREQYF.

The V call is TRBV2, the J call TRBJ2-7, with D perhaps TRBD1 (5 bases). V was pared by 6 bases and J by 2 bases, with 11 bases between. The CDR3 totals 13 residues. CDR1 is SNHLY and CDR2 is FYNNEI in the germline V gene. The CDR3 sequence is CASSQGRAYEQYF. CDR3 DNA sequence: TGTGCCAGCAGCCAGGGTAGAGCCTACGAGCAGTACTTC.

The V call is TRBV9, the J call TRBJ1-1; TRBD1 agrees at 8 bases. With V trimmed by 4 bases and J by 5 bases, 4 bases remained unmatched. The CDR3 extends over 13 amino acids. Per the germline V gene, CDR1 is SGDLS and CDR2 is YYNGEE. As DNA, the CDR3 is TGTGCCAGCAGCATGACAGGGGTTACTGAAGCTTTCTTT. It yields the protein CASSMTGVTEAFF.

This chain connects TRBV29-1 to TRBJ2-1; 8 nucleotides align to TRBD2. Unmatched junction bases numbered 2, after V lost 4 bases and J lost 0 bases. Germline CDR1 reads SQVTM; CDR2 reads ANQGSEA. There are 14 residues in the CDR3. The CDR3 sequence is CSVGLASSYNEQFF. DNA of the CDR3: TGCAGCGTTGGACTAGCGAGCTCCTACAATGAGCAGTTCTTC.

V and J are TRBV7-3 and TRBJ2-3, with 8 positions matching TRBD2. The germline gives CDR1 SGHTA, CDR2 FQGTGA. CDR3 size: 21 residues. V lost 5 bases and J lost 4; bases outside the gene matches: 26. CDR3 residues: CASSQTGTSHTQGKGPDTQYF. In DNA, the CDR3 is TGTGCCAGCAGCCAAACCGGGACTAGTCACACCCAAGGAAAAGGACCAGATACGCAGTATTTT.

J is TRBJ2-7 and V is TRBV18; TRBD1 matches 11 bases. Losses at the gene ends were 4 bases for V and 0 bases for J; bases not matched to a gene: 11. CDR1 KGHSH and CDR2 LQKENI come from the germline V gene. This CDR3 has 18 residues. CDR3 DNA: TGTGCCAGCTCACAGGCGGCCCCCGGGACAGGGGGCTCCTACGAGCAGTACTTC. Translation gives CASSQAAPGTGGSYEQYF.

This clone showed up just a few times. This chain links TRBV2 with TRBJ1-2; D unresolved. This CDR3 contains 13 residues. Germline V lookup: CDR1 SNHLY, CDR2 FYNNEI. The germline V and J ends were trimmed by 8 bases and 2 bases, with 12 bases remaining between them. CDR3 nucleotides: TGTGCCAGCGGATTTGGAGCAAACTATGGCTACACCTTC. Residues: CASGFGANYGYTF.